This TCR beta chain was sequenced in a study of cytomegalovirus exposure and HLA in healthy donors. Use of 60 Vbeta and 13 Jbeta primers characterized the PCR. Sequencing was performed with immunoSEQ multiplex PCR; in TCRdb, only in-frame clones are kept and a portion is missing. Of approximately 110,000 clones in the sample, under 85% were seen once. Study results and limitations: TCR association rates varied by HLA locus in a later analysis, with DRB1 highest and HLA-C lowest.

The CDR3 runs to 13 residues. Germline CDR1 and CDR2: LNHDA and SQIVND (reference sequence). Germline trimming cut 7 bases from V and 8 bases from J; bases unmatched to any gene: 7. To note about this clone: Antigen: not known.

This receptor was taken from a woman in her forties or fifties in good health and CMV-seropositive. The chain combines TRBV19 with TRBJ1-2, with 10 bases matching TRBD1. Sequenced: PBMCs. CDR3 residues: CASTWGTGEGYTF. The CDR3 DNA is TGTGCCAGTACCTGGGGGACAGGGGAAGGCTACACCTTC.